Presented here are 5 T cell receptor beta chains from one specimen sequenced in a study of early T cells in non-severe SARS-CoV-2 infection. TCRdb re-called the 5' RACE reads through MiXCR, storing one row per CDR3 protein. The data show about 28,000 distinct CDR3 sequences, around 5% seen once. Specimen: whole blood. These receptors came from an adult who was a healthcare worker with PCR-confirmed SARS-CoV-2 infection or an uninfected control (not recorded which).

This clonotype qualifies as medium-sized. V gene TRBV14 combines with J gene TRBJ2-7; D not resolved. This CDR3 contains 11 residues. Germline values: CDR1 SGHDN, CDR2 FVKESK. V lost 1 base to trimming and J lost 12 bases, with 10 bases between them. CDR3 nucleotides: TGTGCCAGCAGCCAAGGAAGAGTTACGTACTTC. Its translation is CASSQGRVTYF. The entire variable domain, with the rest obtained from reference TRBV14 and TRBJ2-7, is as follows: EAGVTQFPSHSVIEKGQTVTLRCDPISGHDNLYWYRRVMGKEIKFLLHFVKESKQDESGMPNNRFLAERTGGTYSTLKVQPAELEDSGVYFCASSQGRVTYFGPGTRLTVT.

The sample holds many counts of this clonotype. The V and J genes are TRBV7-2 and TRBJ1-4; 8 nucleotides match TRBD1. J lost 4 bases, V lost 2 bases, and 6 bases had no gene match. Germline CDR1 and CDR2: SGHTA and FQGNSA. The CDR3 totals 16 residues. CDR3 protein: CASSLTDRGSNEKLFF. The CDR3 DNA follows: TGTGCCAGCAGCTTAACCGACAGGGGAAGTAATGAAAAACTGTTTTTT.

CDR3 sequence reads: CASSSGLSVETQYF. The CDR3 DNA sequence: TGCGCCAGCAGCTCAGGACTCTCCGTAGAGACCCAGTACTTC. V is TRBV5-1 and J is TRBJ2-5; perhaps TRBD2 as D (5 bases). The V end lost 3 bases, the J end lost 4 bases, and 13 bases lay between the germline ends. Germline CDR1 and CDR2: SGHRS and YFSETQ. This CDR3 region has 14 residues.

This clonotype was counted ten times or more. This chain joins TRBV7-8 and TRBJ2-5; TRBD1 matches at 8 bases. The germline gives CDR1 SGHVS, CDR2 FQNEAQ. The CDR3 spans 17 residues. J was trimmed by 1 base and V by 4 bases; bases with no gene match: 11. CDR3 DNA: TGTGCCAGCAGCTGGCGACCGGGACAGGAGGTCCAAGAGACCCAGTACTTC. This gives the protein CASSWRPGQEVQETQYF.

This clonotype has a handful of counts. This chain connects TRBV7-8 to TRBJ1-5, with D uncertain. Trimming shortened V by 3 bases and J by 1 base, and 7 bases separated the two germline ends. The CDR3 is made up of 14 amino acids. Germline V gene sequence: CDR1 SGHVS, CDR2 FQNEAQ. The chain's CDR3 is CASSFSRSNQPQHF. The CDR3 coding sequence is TGTGCCAGCAGCTTTAGTAGGAGCAATCAGCCCCAGCATTTT.